The 30 T cell receptor beta chains in this list originate from one sample, sequenced in a study of tumor-infiltrating lymphocytes in oesophageal squamous cell carcinoma. TCRdb redid the calling of the PCR reads with MiXCR, one entry per CDR3 protein. Of fewer than 15,000 distinct CDR3 sequences in the sample, approximately 50% were seen once. Sequences were obtained from normal esophageal tissue next to the tumor. These receptors originate from a male donor with esophageal squamous cell carcinoma.

In its sample, this clonotype was seen many times. Being one base from a much bigger clone, this may be a read error. J is TRBJ2-1 and V is TRBV6-1; TRBD1 aligns across 7 bases. The better agreement between TRBJ2-7 and the DNA end casts doubt on the J call. Per the germline V gene, CDR1 is MNHNS and CDR2 is SASEGT. The CDR3 extends over 14 amino acids. The CDR3 loop reads CASSTGSSYNEQYF. CDR3 nucleotides: TGTGCCAGCTCGACAGGGAGCTCCTACAATGAGCAGTACTTC.

Within the sample, this clonotype is medium-sized. With a much larger clone just one base away, this may be a read error. The chain is built from TRBV7-8 and TRBJ2-7; D unclear. The CDR3 covers 12 residues. Germline values: CDR1 SGHVS, CDR2 FQNEAQ. The ends were cut back, 1 base at V and 7 bases at J, with 8 bases in the middle. The CDR3 sequence: CASSLVINEQYF. DNA of the CDR3: TGTGCCAGCAGCTTAGTAATTAATGAGCAGTACTTC. Full variable domain (remainder filled in from reference TRBV7-8 and TRBJ2-7): GAGVSQSPRYKVAKRGQDVALRCDPISGHVSLFWYQQALGQGPEFLTYFQNEAQLDKSGLPSDRFFAERPEGSVSTLKIQRTQQEDSAVYLCASSLVINEQYFGPGTRLTVT.

This clonotype is classed as medium-sized. One base away lies a much larger clone, so this may be a sequencing read error. The genes are TRBV7-7 and TRBJ2-1; D remains ambiguous. There are 13 residues in the CDR3. The germline gives CDR1 SSHAT, CDR2 FNYEAQ (reference sequence). DNA for the CDR3: TGTGCTAGCAGCACCCGAACAGAAGAGACCCAGTTCTTC. It yields the protein CASSTRTEETQFF.

This clonotype is termed medium-sized. This chain uses TRBV28 with TRBJ2-5; D is ambiguous. The CDR3 is made up of 13 amino acids. Germline V lookup: CDR1 MDHEN, CDR2 SYDVKM. The V end was cut by 2 bases, the J end by 1 base, with 5 bases between. In DNA form, the CDR3 reads TGTGCCAGCAGTTTAGTGGCCCAAGAGACCCAGTACTTC. Translating it yields CASSLVAQETQYF. The full variable domain, in which reference TRBV28 and TRBJ2-5 provide the parts outside the CDR3, is DVKVTQSSRYLVKRTGEKVFLECVQDMDHENMFWYRQDPGLGLRLIYFSYDVKMKEKGDIPEGYSVSREKKERFSLILESASTNQTSMYLCASSLVAQETQYFGPGTRLLVL.

This chain's CDR3 is CASSWGGGSQYF. The CDR3 coding sequence is TGTGCCAGCAGTTGGGGGGGGGGCTCGCAGTACTTC. The chain combines TRBV7-2 with TRBJ2-7; maybe TRBD2 (7 bases). The CDR3 has 12 residues. Germline V lookup: CDR1 SGHTA, CDR2 FQGNSA. V was cut by 6 bases and J by 9 bases, with 15 bases left in between.

The chain uses TRBV7-2 and TRBJ2-1, with TRBD1 identical over 9 bases. With the DNA end fitting TRBJ2-7 better, the J assignment may be wrong. The CDR3 is made up of 13 amino acids. Looked up from germline, CDR1 is SGHTA and CDR2 is FQGNSA. CDR3 sequence reads: CASRRDRDYEQYF. The CDR3 nucleotides are TGTGCCAGCAGAAGGGACAGGGACTACGAGCAGTACTTC.

The V call is TRBV7-8, the J call TRBJ2-4; D not certain. The better agreement between TRBJ2-5 and the DNA end casts doubt on the J call. The germline CDR1 and CDR2 sequences are SGHVS and FQNEAQ. The CDR3 spans 14 residues. The CDR3, as DNA: TGTGCCAGCAGCCCTGGACGGCCGCCTGAGACCCAGTACTTC. Translating gives CASSPGRPPETQYF.

This clonotype counts as large. The genes are TRBV7-2 and TRBJ2-4, with D hard to call. The CDR3 is 15 amino acids. Germline loops: CDR1 SGHTA, CDR2 FQGNSA. Trimming took 4 bases from V and 8 from J, leaving 18 bases between them. The CDR3 region is CASSSLDVSWHIQYF. CDR3 sequence (DNA): TGTGCCAGCAGCTCACTGGACGTAAGTTGGCACATTCAGTACTTC.

The V and J genes are TRBV7-8 and TRBJ1-2; D uncertain. CDR3 size: 15 residues. V lost 5 bases and J lost 8, with 21 bases in between. In germline, CDR1 is SGHVS, CDR2 FQNEAQ. The CDR3 DNA is TGTGCCAGCAGCGACGAAGGACGGTTTGTAAGAGGCTACACCTTC. Translated, it gives CASSDEGRFVRGYTF.

This clonotype was recorded at least ten times. The V call is TRBV7-8, the J call TRBJ1-5; D not resolved. The CDR3 consists of 14 residues. The V and J ends lost 1 base and 8 bases respectively, with 12 bases between them. Germline CDR1 and CDR2: SGHVS and FQNEAQ. DNA of the CDR3: TGTGCCAGCAGCTTAGGGACCCTATGGGAGCCCCAGCATTTT. Amino acids: CASSLGTLWEPQHF.

The rearrangement uses TRBV13 and TRBJ2-5, with D maybe TRBD1 (6 bases). The end of the DNA fits TRBJ2-1 better, so the J call may be wrong. CDR1 and CDR2 (germline): PRHDT, FYEKMQ (reference sequence). The CDR3 consists of 13 residues. The CDR3 DNA is TGTGCCAGCAGCTCACGGACAGCCTACGAGCAGTTCTTC. It translates to CASSSRTAYEQFF.

The chain employs TRBV9 and TRBJ2-1, with D perhaps given as TRBD1 or TRBD2 (6 bases each). This CDR3 region has 16 residues. Looked up from germline, CDR1 is SGDLS and CDR2 is YYNGEE. The V end was cut by 0 bases, the J end by 1 base, with 11 bases between. The CDR3 reads CASSVGGAGSYNEQFF. CDR3 in DNA: TGTGCCAGCAGCGTAGGGGGGGCCGGGTCCTACAATGAGCAGTTCTTC.

As concerns this clonotype: This is likely a read error, given that the CDR3 carries no conserved phenylalanine or tryptophan at its end. No DNA is shown, since the ends of the CDR3 on it are uncertain; the CDR3 is the one TCRdb lists. The rearrangement uses TRBV4-1 and TRBJ2-6. The CDR3 spans 8 amino acids, including both terminal residues. Germline-derived CDR1 and CDR2 are MGHRA and YSYEKL. The CDR3 sequence is CASSYSTS.

This clonotype occurred many times. The chain couples TRBV6-4 to TRBJ2-2; TRBD1 agrees at 8 bases. V shed 6 bases and J 6 bases; nucleotides not matched to a gene: 3. The CDR3 runs 13 residues. The germline V gene has CDR1 MRHNA and CDR2 SNTAGT. The CDR3 nucleotides read TGTGCCAGCAGCGTACAGGGGGCCGGGGAGCTGTTTTTT. This encodes CASSVQGAGELFF.

This clonotype was counted many times. V gene TRBV6-1 combines with J gene TRBJ2-2; D uncertain. Trimming pared 5 bases from V and 1 base from J, leaving 11 bases between. The CDR3 runs to 15 residues. Germline V gives CDR1 MNHNS, CDR2 SASEGT. The CDR3 sequence: CASSSNGVNTGELFF. The CDR3 DNA is TGTGCCAGCAGTTCTAACGGAGTGAACACCGGGGAGCTGTTTTTT.

This chain connects TRBV13 to TRBJ2-7, with D possibly matching TRBD1 (6 bases). From germline, CDR1 is PRHDT and CDR2 FYEKMQ (reference sequence). CDR3 length equals 13 residues. V was pared by 4 bases and J by 2 bases, with 9 bases between. DNA for the CDR3: TGTGCCAGCAGCTCACGGACAGCCTACGAGCAGTACTTC. It translates to CASSSRTAYEQYF.

This chain uses TRBV28 with TRBJ1-2, with TRBD1 identical over 7 bases. V shed 3 bases, J shed 4 bases, and the junction held 8 bases outside the gene matches. In germline, CDR1 is MDHEN, CDR2 SYDVKM. The CDR3 loop spans 15 amino acids. The CDR3: CASSFAYRGSYGYTF. The CDR3 nucleotides are TGTGCCAGCAGTTTTGCCTACAGGGGCAGCTATGGCTACACCTTC.

This clonotype was seen many times. The chain uses TRBV5-4 and TRBJ1-4, with 9 bases aligning to TRBD1. V gave up 4 bases and J gave up 8 bases; unmatched junction bases: 9. Germline V lookup: CDR1 SGHNT, CDR2 YYREEE (reference sequence). The CDR3 extends over 15 amino acids. This CDR3 reads CASSVLQGAGEKLFF. CDR3 bases: TGTGCCAGCAGCGTATTACAGGGGGCGGGAGAAAAACTGTTTTTT.

The chain has TRBV7-9 and TRBJ2-3; a possible D gene is TRBD1 (5 bases). The closer fit of TRBJ2-5 to the DNA end suggests the J call may be wrong. The CDR3 runs 15 residues. Germline lookup yields CDR1 SEHNR and CDR2 FQNEAQ (reference sequence). The CDR3 DNA follows: TGTGCCAGCGGCGGCCGGACCGTTCCAGGGGAGACCCAGTACTTC. Encoded protein: CASGGRTVPGETQYF.

About this clonotype: Because the CDR3's place on the DNA is in doubt, the DNA is left out and the CDR3 is given as listed by TCRdb. The V and J genes are TRBV12-5 and TRBJ2-6; the table's D call, TRBD1, has no DNA check behind it. The CDR3 adds up to 14 amino acids, both ends counted. Germline V gives CDR1 LGHNT, CDR2 FRNRAP. CDR3 amino acids: CASGTYRVWLHLRF.

Relative to its sample, this clonotype is medium-sized. The gene calls are TRBV7-9 and TRBJ2-2; D is possibly TRBD2 (7 bases). V was trimmed by 5 bases and J by 3 bases, leaving 16 bases between them. Germline CDR1 and CDR2: SEHNR and FQNEAQ (reference sequence). The CDR3 sequence is 16 residues long. CDR3 protein: CASSENRGAHTGELFF. Written as DNA, the CDR3 is TGTGCCAGCAGCGAAAACCGGGGGGCTCACACCGGGGAGCTGTTTTTT.

The V call is TRBV11-3, the J call TRBJ2-3; D gene unclear. The V end lost 2 bases, the J end lost 5 bases, and 5 bases lay between the germline ends. The CDR3 spans 12 residues. The germline CDR1 and CDR2 sequences are SGHNT and YENEEA. The CDR3 is CASSLNRDTQYF. CDR3 coding DNA: TGTGCCAGCAGCTTAAATCGAGATACGCAGTATTTT.

This clonotype was found a few times. The chain employs TRBV28 and TRBJ2-5; no clear D gene. The CDR3 extends over 15 amino acids. The V gene lost 6 bases and the J gene lost 4 bases, with 18 bases spanning the gap. Per the germline V gene, CDR1 is MDHEN and CDR2 is SYDVKM. CDR3 sequence: CASSAYSTNGETQYF. CDR3 in DNA: TGTGCCAGCAGCGCCTATTCAACCAACGGAGAGACCCAGTACTTC.

The count of this clonotype is one. V usage is TRBV7-9 and J usage is TRBJ2-1; D unresolved. Gene TRBJ2-7 matches the end of the DNA better, so the J call may be wrong. The CDR3 is 13 amino acids. CDR1 is SEHNR, CDR2 FQNEAQ, per germline (reference sequence). The CDR3 bases are TGTGCCAGCAGCTTAGCCTCTCTCGGCGAGCAGTACTTC. Encoded protein: CASSLASLGEQYF.

The chain links TRBV7-2 to TRBJ2-1; D may be TRBD1 (6 bases). The J call may not be correct, given that the DNA end is closer to TRBJ2-5. This CDR3 contains 14 residues. CDR1 SGHTA and CDR2 FQGNSA come from the germline V gene. The CDR3 nucleotides read TGTGCCAGCAGCTCCCCTGGGGGCTGGGAGACCCAGTACTTC. As protein: CASSSPGGWETQYF.

Turning to this clonotype: This may stem from a read error, because a much larger clone lies one nucleotide away. The V gene is TRBV7-2, the J gene TRBJ2-1; D is perhaps TRBD1 or TRBD2 (5 bases each). The J call may not be correct, given that the DNA end is closer to TRBJ2-7. This CDR3 has 16 residues. Germline V gene sequence: CDR1 SGHTA, CDR2 FQGNSA. The CDR3 spells CASSRDGQSSYNEQYF. The CDR3 DNA follows: TGTGCCAGCAGCCGGGACGGTCAGAGCTCCTACAATGAGCAGTACTTC.

This clonotype was picked up many times. V and J are TRBV10-1 and TRBJ2-3; the D is unclear. Germline lookup yields CDR1 WNHNN and CDR2 SYGVQD (reference sequence). This CDR3 region has 17 residues. V gave up 0 bases and J gave up 2 bases, with 15 bases separating them. CDR3 in amino acids: CASSESLSYIPTDTQYF. The CDR3, as DNA: TGCGCCAGCAGTGAGTCCCTTTCATATATTCCCACAGATACGCAGTATTTT.

The chain uses TRBV7-9 and TRBJ2-1, with D possibly being TRBD2 (5 bases). The length of the CDR3 is 16 residues. CDR1 is SEHNR, CDR2 FQNEAQ, per germline (reference sequence). V lost 0 bases, J lost 5 bases, and 14 bases lay in between. The CDR3 DNA reads TGTGCCAGCAGCTTAGCTTTCCGTCGTAGCGACAATGAGCAGTTCTTC. This encodes CASSLAFRRSDNEQFF.

The rearrangement uses TRBV6-8 and TRBJ2-1; D gene ambiguous. The J call is in doubt because the DNA end fits TRBJ2-7 better. This CDR3 region has 13 residues. Germline assignment: CDR1 MNHGY and CDR2 SAAAGT. DNA of the CDR3: TGTGCCAGCCAATCTAATACACCTTACGAGCAGTACTTC. Residues: CASQSNTPYEQYF.

V gene TRBV6-1 combines with J gene TRBJ2-7; no firm D call. Trimming took 5 bases from V and 2 from J, leaving 10 bases between them. The germline V gene encodes CDR1 MNHNS and CDR2 SASEGT. The CDR3 consists of 13 residues. CDR3 nucleotide sequence: TGTGCCAGCAGTTTTTGGCCAACCTACGAGCAGTACTTC. Translated, it gives CASSFWPTYEQYF.